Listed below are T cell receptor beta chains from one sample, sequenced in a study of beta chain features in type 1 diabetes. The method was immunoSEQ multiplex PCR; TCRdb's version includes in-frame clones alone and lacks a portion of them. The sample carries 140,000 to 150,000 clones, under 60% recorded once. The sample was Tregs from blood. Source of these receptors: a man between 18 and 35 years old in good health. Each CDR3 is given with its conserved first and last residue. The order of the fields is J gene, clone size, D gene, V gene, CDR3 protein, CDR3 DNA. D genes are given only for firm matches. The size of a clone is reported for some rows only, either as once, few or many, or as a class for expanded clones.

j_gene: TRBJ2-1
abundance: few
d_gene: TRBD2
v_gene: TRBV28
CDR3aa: CASSRGLAGPLNNEQFF
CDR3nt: TGTGCCAGCAGCCGCGGACTAGCGGGGCCCTTAAACAATGAGCAGTTCTTC

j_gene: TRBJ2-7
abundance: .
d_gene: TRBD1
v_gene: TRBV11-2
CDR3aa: CASSLDRALTYEQYF
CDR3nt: TGTGCCAGCAGCTTGGACAGGGCATTAACCTACGAGCAGTACTTC

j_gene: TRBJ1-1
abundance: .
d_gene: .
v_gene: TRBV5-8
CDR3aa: CASIIRGRNTEAFF
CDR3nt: TGTGCCAGCATCATAAGGGGGAGGAACACTGAAGCTTTCTTT

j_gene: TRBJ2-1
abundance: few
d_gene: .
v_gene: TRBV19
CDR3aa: CASSIDGLAAYEQFF
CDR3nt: TGTGCCAGTAGTATTGATGGTCTAGCAGCCTATGAGCAGTTCTTC

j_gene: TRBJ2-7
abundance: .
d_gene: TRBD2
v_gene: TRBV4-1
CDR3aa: CASSQGGAGSYEQYF
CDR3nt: TGCGCCAGCAGCCAAGGGGGAGCGGGATCCTACGAGCAGTACTTC

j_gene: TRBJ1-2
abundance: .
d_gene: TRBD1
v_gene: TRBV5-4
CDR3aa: CASSLNRGQVLGYTF
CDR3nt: TGTGCCAGCAGCTTAAACAGGGGGCAGGTTTTAGGCTACACCTTC

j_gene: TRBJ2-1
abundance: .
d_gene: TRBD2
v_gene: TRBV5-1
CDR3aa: CASSLVASGYNEQFF
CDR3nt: TGCGCCAGCAGCTTGGTCGCTAGCGGTTACAATGAGCAGTTCTTC

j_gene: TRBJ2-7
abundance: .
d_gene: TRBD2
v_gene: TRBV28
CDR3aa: CASIDGAGVAEQYF
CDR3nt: TGTGCCAGCATTGATGGAGCGGGAGTAGCCGAGCAGTACTTC

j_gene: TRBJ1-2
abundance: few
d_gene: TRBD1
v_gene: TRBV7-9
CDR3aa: CASSLAGTGGYGYTF
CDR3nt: TGTGCCAGCAGCTTAGCCGGGACAGGGGGATACGGCTACACCTTC

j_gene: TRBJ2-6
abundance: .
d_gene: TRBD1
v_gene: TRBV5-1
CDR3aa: CASSRDRGVSGANVLTF
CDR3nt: TGCGCCAGCAGCCGCGACAGGGGGGTCTCTGGGGCCAACGTCCTGACTTTC

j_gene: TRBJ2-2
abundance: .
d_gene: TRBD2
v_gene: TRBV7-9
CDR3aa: CASSLYPGLVNTGELFF
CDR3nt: TGTGCCAGCAGCTTATACCCAGGACTAGTTAACACCGGGGAGCTGTTTTTT

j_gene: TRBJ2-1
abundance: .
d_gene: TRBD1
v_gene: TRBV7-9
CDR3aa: CASKRTGVYNEQFF
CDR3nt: TGTGCCAGCAAACGGACAGGGGTATACAATGAGCAGTTCTTC

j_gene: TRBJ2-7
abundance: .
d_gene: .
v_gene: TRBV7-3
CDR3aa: CASSLQGNFYEQYF
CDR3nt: TGTGCCAGCAGCCTCCAGGGGAACTTCTACGAGCAGTACTTC

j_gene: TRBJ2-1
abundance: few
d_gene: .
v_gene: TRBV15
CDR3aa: CATSRDIRLRDYNEQFF
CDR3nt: TGTGCCACCAGCAGAGATATAAGACTGAGGGATTACAATGAGCAGTTCTTC

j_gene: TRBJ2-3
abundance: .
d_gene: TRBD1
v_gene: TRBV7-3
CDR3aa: CASSSGQGTDTQYF
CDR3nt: TGTGCCAGCAGCTCCGGACAGGGCACAGATACGCAGTATTTT

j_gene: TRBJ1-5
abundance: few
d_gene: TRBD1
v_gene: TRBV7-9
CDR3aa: CASSRTGLGVSNQPQHF
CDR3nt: TGTGCCAGCAGCCGGACAGGGCTCGGGGTTAGCAATCAGCCCCAGCATTTT

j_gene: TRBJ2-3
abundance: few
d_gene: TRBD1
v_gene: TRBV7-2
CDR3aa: CASREGTGRTDTQYF
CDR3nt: TGTGCCAGCAGAGAGGGGACAGGGCGAACAGATACGCAGTATTTT

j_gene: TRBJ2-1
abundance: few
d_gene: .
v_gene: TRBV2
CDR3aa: CASRRASEVDNEQFF
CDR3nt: TGTGCCAGCAGGAGGGCTAGCGAAGTCGACAATGAGCAGTTCTTC

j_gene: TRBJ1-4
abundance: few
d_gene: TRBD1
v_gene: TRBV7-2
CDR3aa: CASSQTGGNEKLFF
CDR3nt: TGTGCCAGCAGCCAGACAGGGGGGAATGAAAAACTGTTTTTT

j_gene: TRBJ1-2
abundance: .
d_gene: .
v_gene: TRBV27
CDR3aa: CASSRAGGDYGYTF
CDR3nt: TGTGCCAGCAGTCGAGCGGGGGGGGACTATGGCTACACCTTC

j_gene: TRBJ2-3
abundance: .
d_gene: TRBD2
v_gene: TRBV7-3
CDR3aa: CASSLSGTSIDTQYF
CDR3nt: TGTGCCAGCAGCTTAAGCGGGACTAGCATTGATACGCAGTATTTT

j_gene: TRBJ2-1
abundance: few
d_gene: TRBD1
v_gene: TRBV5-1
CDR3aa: CASSLGPGQATYNEQFF
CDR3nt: TGCGCCAGCAGCTTGGGCCCGGGACAGGCTACCTACAATGAGCAGTTCTTC

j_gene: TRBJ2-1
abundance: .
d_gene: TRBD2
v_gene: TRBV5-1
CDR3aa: CASSLLAGGGSEQFF
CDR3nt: TGCGCCAGCAGCCTACTAGCGGGAGGCGGATCTGAGCAGTTCTTC

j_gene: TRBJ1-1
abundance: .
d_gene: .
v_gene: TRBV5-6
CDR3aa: CASSLVGVGTTEAFF
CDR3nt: TGTGCCAGCAGCTTGGTCGGGGTAGGAACCACTGAAGCTTTCTTT

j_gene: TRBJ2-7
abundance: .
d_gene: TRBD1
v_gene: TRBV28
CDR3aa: CASSRTGESYEQYF
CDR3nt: TGTGCCAGCAGTCGGACAGGGGAGAGCTACGAGCAGTACTTC

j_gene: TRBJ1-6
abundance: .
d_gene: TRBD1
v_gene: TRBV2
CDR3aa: CASRWDRGRVVSPLHF
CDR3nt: TGTGCCAGCAGGTGGGACAGGGGGCGCGTTGTGTCACCCCTCCACTTT

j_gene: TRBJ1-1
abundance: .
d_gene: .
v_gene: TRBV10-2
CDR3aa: CASSAVNTEAFF
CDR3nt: TGCGCCAGCAGTGCAGTGAACACTGAAGCTTTCTTT

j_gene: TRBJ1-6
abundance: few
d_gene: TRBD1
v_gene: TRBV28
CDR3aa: CASSLRQGALSPLHF
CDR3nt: TGTGCCAGCAGTTTAAGGCAGGGGGCATTGTCACCCCTCCACTTT

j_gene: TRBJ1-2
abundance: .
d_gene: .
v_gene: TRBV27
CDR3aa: CASSLSSSANYGYTF
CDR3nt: TGTGCCAGCAGTTTATCGTCGTCTGCGAACTATGGCTACACCTTC

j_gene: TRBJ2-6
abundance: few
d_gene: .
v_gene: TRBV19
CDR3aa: CASSRSSGANVLTF
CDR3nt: TGTGCCAGTAGTCGTAGCTCTGGGGCCAACGTCCTGACTTTC

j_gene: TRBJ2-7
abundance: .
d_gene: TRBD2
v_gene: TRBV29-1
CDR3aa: CSVVFVAGYSYEQYF
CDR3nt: TGCAGCGTTGTTTTTGTAGCGGGATATTCCTACGAGCAGTACTTC

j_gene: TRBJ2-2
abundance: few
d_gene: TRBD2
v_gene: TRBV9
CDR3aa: CASSLRTRSGELFF
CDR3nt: TGTGCCAGCAGCCTGCGGACTAGGAGCGGGGAGCTGTTTTTT

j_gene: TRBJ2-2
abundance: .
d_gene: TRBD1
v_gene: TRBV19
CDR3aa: CASSRQGPGELFF
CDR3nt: TGTGCCAGTAGTCGACAGGGGCCCGGGGAGCTGTTTTTT

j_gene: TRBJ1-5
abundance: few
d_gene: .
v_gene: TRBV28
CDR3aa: CATLDSSYLNQPQHF
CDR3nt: TGTGCCACACTTGACAGCTCGTACCTCAATCAGCCCCAGCATTTT

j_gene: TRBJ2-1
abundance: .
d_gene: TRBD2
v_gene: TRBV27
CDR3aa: CASSFPGLAYNEQFF
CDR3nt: TGTGCCAGCAGTTTCCCGGGACTAGCATACAATGAGCAGTTCTTC

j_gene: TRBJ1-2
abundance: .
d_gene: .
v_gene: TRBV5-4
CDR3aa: CASSLIGQTNYGYTF
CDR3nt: TGTGCCAGCAGCTTGATCGGCCAGACAAACTATGGCTACACCTTC

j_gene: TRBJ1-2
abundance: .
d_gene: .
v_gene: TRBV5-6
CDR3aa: CASSLDWGGDGYTF
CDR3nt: TGTGCCAGCAGCTTGGACTGGGGGGGGGACGGCTACACCTTC

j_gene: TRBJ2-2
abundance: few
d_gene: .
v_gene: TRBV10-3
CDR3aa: CAISARPGTGELFF
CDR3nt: TGTGCCATCAGTGCGAGGCCCGGGACCGGGGAGCTGTTTTTT

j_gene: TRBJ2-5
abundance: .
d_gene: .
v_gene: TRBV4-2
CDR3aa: CASSQSRGIQTQYF
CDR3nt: TGTGCCAGCAGCCAATCCCGGGGGATTCAGACCCAGTACTTC

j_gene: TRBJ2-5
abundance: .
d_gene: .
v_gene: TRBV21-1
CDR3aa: CASSELKRGGVPYF
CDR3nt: TGTGCCAGCAGCGAGTTGAAGCGGGGGGGAGTCCCGTACTTC

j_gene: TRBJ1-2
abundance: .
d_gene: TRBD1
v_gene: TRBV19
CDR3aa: CATLPGQGPYGYTF
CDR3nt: TGTGCCACCTTACCGGGACAGGGGCCCTATGGCTACACCTTC

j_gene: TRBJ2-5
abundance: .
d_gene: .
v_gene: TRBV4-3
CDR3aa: CASSQDRQSHRPKYF
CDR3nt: TGCGCCAGCAGCCAAGATAGACAGTCACATAGACCCAAGTACTTC

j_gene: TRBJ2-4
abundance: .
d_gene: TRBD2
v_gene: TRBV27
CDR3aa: CASSLGLQAGENIQYF
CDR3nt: TGTGCCAGCAGTTTGGGACTACAAGCGGGGGAAAACATTCAGTACTTC

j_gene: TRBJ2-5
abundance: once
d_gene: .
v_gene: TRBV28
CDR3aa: CASSPRGQPKETQYF
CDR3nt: TGTGCCAGCAGTCCGCGTGGACAGCCTAAAGAGACCCAGTACTTC